The sequence of this TCR beta chain was determined in a study of cytomegalovirus exposure and HLA in healthy donors. Overall study: Earlier, roughly 180 million T cells were analyzed, and some 120 million unique TCR beta sequences were found among them. Points from the study as a whole: Usually a TCR sequence was rare, but some public TCRs were found in many donors.

Notes on this clone: Its antigen is currently unknown.

The PCR used 60 Vbeta and 13 Jbeta primers. Profiling relied on immunoSEQ multiplex PCR, and the TCRdb table lists in-frame clones only, not all of them. The sample lists 110,000 or so clones; over 75% were seen once. The CDR3 has 13 residues. V lost 6 bases to trimming and J lost 4 bases; unmatched junction nucleotides: 3. The germline gives CDR1 MNHNS, CDR2 SASEGT. Sequencing was performed on PBMCs. The clonotype comes from a woman aged 18-35 years in good health and CMV-seronegative. The chain links TRBV6-1 to TRBJ2-1; 7 bases line up with TRBD1. In nucleotides, the CDR3 is TGTGCCAGCAGCATGGGACAGTACAATGAGCAGTTCTTC. This gives the protein CASSMGQYNEQFF.